The T cell receptor (beta chain) under discussion was sequenced for a study of shared clonotypes between healthy human individuals. Whole-study findings and limits: Memory subsets had estimated richness that was generally smaller than that of naive subsets. Naive CD4 clonotypes overlapped across several donors at about 5.2%.

Profiled with immunoSEQ multiplex PCR; TCRdb holds only in-frame clones, not every one. The sample consists of 2 million or so clones, 95% of them appearing once. There were no recent acute infections or vaccinations among the donors, who were healthy HIV-negative adults. A note on this clone: What it binds is unknown.

V lost 3 bases to trimming and J lost 0 bases; unmatched junction nucleotides: 3. Germline V gives CDR1 SGHRS, CDR2 YFSETQ. The CDR3 covers 17 residues. The source material was naive CD4+ T cells sorted from blood. This sample's subset: CD45RA+ positively selected. This sequence originates from a young man in good health. The chain has TRBV5-1 and TRBJ2-3; TRBD2 matches 14 bases. CDR3 residues: CASSWGTSGSSTDTQYF. The CDR3 DNA is TGCGCCAGCAGCTGGGGGACTAGCGGGAGTAGCACAGATACGCAGTATTTT.